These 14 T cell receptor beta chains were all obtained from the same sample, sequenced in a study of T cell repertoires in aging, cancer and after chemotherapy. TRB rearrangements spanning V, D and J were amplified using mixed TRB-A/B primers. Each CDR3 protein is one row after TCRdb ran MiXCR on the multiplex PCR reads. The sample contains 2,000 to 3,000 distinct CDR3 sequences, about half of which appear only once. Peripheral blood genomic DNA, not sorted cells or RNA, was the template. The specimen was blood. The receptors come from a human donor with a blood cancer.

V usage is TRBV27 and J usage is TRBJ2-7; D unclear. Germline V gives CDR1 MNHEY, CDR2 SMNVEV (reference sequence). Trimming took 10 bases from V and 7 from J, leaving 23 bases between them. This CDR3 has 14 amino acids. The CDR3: CATRIQVGSWEQYF. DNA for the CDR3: TGTGCCACCCGAATCCAGGTTGGCTCGTGGGAGCAGTACTTC.

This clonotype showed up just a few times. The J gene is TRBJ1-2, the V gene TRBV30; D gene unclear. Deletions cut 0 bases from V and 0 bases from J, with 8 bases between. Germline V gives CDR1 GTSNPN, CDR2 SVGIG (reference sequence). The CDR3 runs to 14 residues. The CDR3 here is CAWSVWRANYGYTF. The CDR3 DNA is TGTGCCTGGAGTGTATGGCGAGCTAACTATGGCTACACCTTC.

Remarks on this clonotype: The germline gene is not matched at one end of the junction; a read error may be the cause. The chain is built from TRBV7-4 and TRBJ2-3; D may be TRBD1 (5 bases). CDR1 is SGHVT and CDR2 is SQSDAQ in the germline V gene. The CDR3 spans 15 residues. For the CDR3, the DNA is TGTTCCAGCAGCTTAGAGCCCAGGGGCACAGATACGCAGTATTTT. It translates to CSSSLEPRGTDTQYF.

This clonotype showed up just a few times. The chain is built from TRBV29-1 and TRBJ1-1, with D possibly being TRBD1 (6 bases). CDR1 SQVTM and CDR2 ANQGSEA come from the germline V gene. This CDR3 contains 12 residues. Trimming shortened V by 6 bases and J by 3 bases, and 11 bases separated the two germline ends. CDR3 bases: TGCAGCGTAGGGTACAGGGACACTGAAGCTTTCTTT. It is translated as CSVGYRDTEAFF.

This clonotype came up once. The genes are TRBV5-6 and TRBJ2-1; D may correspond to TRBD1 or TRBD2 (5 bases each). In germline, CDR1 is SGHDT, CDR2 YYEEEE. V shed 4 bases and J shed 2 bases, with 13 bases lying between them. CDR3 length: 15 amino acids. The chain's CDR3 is CASSKGTDTYNEQFF. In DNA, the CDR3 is TGTGCCAGCAGCAAGGGGACGGACACCTACAATGAGCAGTTCTTC.

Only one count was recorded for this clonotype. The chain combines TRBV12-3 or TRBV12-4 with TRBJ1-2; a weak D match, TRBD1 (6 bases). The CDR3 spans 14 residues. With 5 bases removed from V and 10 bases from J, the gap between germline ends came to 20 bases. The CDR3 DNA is TGTGCCAGCAGTCCGCGGGACACTGGAAGAGTCTACACCTTC. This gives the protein CASSPRDTGRVYTF.

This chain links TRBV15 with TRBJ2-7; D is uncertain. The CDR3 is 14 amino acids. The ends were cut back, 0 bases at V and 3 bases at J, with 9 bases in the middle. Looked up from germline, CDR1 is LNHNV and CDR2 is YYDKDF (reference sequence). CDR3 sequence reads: CATSRDLGGYEQYF. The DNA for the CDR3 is TGTGCCACCAGCAGAGACCTTGGCGGCTACGAGCAGTACTTC.

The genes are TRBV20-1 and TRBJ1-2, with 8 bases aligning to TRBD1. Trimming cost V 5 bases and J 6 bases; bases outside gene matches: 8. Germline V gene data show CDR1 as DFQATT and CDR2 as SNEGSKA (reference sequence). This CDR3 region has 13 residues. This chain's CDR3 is CSAQTRGPDGYTF. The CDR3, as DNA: TGCAGTGCTCAGACCAGGGGGCCAGATGGCTACACCTTC.

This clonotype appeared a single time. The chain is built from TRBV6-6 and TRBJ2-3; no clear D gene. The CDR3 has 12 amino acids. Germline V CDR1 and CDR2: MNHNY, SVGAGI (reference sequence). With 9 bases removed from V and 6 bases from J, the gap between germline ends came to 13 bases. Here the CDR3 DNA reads TGTGCCAGTAGACCCGCCAGGGATACGCAGTATTTT. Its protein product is CASRPARDTQYF.

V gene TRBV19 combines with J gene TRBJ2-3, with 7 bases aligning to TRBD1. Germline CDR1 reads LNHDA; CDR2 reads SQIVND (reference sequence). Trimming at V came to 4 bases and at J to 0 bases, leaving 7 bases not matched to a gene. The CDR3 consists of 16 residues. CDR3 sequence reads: CASSNDRVGSTDTQYF. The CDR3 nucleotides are TGTGCCAGTAGTAACGACAGGGTGGGTAGCACAGATACGCAGTATTTT.

CDR3 in amino acids: CASMRAEGETQYF. CDR3 nucleotides: TGTGCCAGCATGAGGGCCGAGGGGGAGACCCAGTACTTC. The chain combines TRBV12-3 or TRBV12-4 with TRBJ2-5, with D possibly called TRBD1 or TRBD2 (5 bases each). Trimming removed 7 bases at V and 5 bases at J, with 14 bases between. This CDR3 contains 13 residues.

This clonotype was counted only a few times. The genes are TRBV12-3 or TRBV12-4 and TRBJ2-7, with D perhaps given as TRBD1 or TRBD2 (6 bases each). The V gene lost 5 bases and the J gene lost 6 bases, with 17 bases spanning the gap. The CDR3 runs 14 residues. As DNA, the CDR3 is TGTGCCAGCAGTCCAATGGGGGCGCGGGGCGAGCAGTACTTC. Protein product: CASSPMGARGEQYF.

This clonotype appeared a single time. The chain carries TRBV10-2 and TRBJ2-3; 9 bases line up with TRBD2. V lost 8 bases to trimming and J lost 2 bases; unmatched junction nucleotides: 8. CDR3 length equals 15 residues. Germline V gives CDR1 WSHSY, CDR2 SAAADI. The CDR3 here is CASAVVAGATDTQYF. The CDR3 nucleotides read TGCGCCAGCGCGGTAGTAGCGGGGGCCACAGATACGCAGTATTTT.

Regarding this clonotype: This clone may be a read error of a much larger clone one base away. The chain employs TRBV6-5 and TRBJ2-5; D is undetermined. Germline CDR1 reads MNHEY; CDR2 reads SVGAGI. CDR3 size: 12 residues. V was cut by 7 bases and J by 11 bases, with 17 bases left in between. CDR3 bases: TGTGCCAGCATCCACGGGCCCCGAAGGCAGTACTTC. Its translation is CASIHGPRRQYF.